Listed below are T cell receptor beta chains from one sample, sequenced in a study of cytomegalovirus exposure and HLA in healthy donors. Repertoires were generated with immunoSEQ multiplex PCR, while TCRdb's copy carries only in-frame clones and drops some. The sample comprises 220,000 or so clones, 60% to 80% of which are singletons, and about 3.8% rests with the top ten. Specimen: PBMCs. The origin of the receptors is a male donor in good health and CMV-seronegative. CDR3s include the opening cysteine and the closing phenylalanine or tryptophan. D genes are given only for firm matches. Some rows have no size entry. The others give once, few or many, or a class for an expanded clone.

V gene	clone size	D gene	J gene	CDR3 protein	CDR3 DNA
TRBV7-8	NA	NA	TRBJ2-7	CASSFGGSKISYEQYF	TGTGCCAGCAGCTTTGGGGGGTCGAAAATCTCCTACGAGCAGTACTTC
TRBV7-8	NA	TRBD1	TRBJ1-5	CASSFLGQINQPQHF	TGTGCCAGCAGCTTCTTGGGACAGATTAATCAGCCCCAGCATTTT
TRBV6-5	NA	NA	TRBJ2-7	CASSPPSPPYEQYF	TGTGCCAGCAGTCCCCCTTCCCCCCCCTACGAGCAGTACTTC
TRBV5-1	NA	TRBD1	TRBJ2-7	CASSLTPGQGEYEQYF	TGCGCCAGCAGCTTGACTCCGGGACAGGGTGAATACGAGCAGTACTTC
TRBV6-6	few	TRBD1	TRBJ2-7	CASSFRDRGLYEQYF	TGTGCCAGCAGTTTCCGGGACAGGGGGCTATACGAGCAGTACTTC
TRBV5-1	once	TRBD1	TRBJ1-4	CASSREQGTNEKLFF	TGCGCCAGCAGCCGTGAACAGGGGACTAATGAAAAACTGTTTTTT
TRBV29-1	NA	TRBD2	TRBJ2-1	CSVGHPTSVPNEQFF	TGCAGCGTTGGACACCCGACTAGCGTACCCAATGAGCAGTTCTTC
TRBV10-1	NA	TRBD2	TRBJ2-7	CASSDPWTSGPYEQYF	TGCGCCAGCAGTGACCCCTGGACTAGCGGGCCCTACGAGCAGTACTTC
TRBV18	once	TRBD1	TRBJ2-7	CASSPQGAYEQYF	TGTGCCAGCTCACCCCAGGGGGCATACGAGCAGTACTTC
TRBV5-1	NA	TRBD1	TRBJ2-1	CASSTPGQGYNEQFF	TGCGCCAGCAGCACTCCGGGACAGGGGTACAATGAGCAGTTCTTC
TRBV19	few	NA	TRBJ1-5	CASTTTFYSNQPQHF	TGTGCCAGTACCACCACGTTCTATAGCAATCAGCCCCAGCATTTT
TRBV19	NA	NA	TRBJ1-5	CASGAVGGSNQPQHF	TGTGCCAGTGGAGCAGTGGGGGGTAGCAATCAGCCCCAGCATTTT
TRBV6-5	NA	TRBD2	TRBJ2-7	CASSSRLAGASYEQYF	TGTGCCAGCAGTTCCCGACTAGCGGGAGCTTCCTACGAGCAGTACTTC
TRBV5-4	NA	TRBD1	TRBJ2-1	CASSLETGGWNEQFF	TGTGCCAGCAGCTTGGAGACAGGGGGCTGGAATGAGCAGTTCTTC
TRBV7-3	NA	TRBD2	TRBJ2-1	CASSLLTSDEQFF	TGTGCCAGCAGCTTATTAACTAGCGATGAGCAGTTCTTC
TRBV4-2	NA	TRBD1	TRBJ2-2	CASSQDDRGYTGELFF	TGTGCCAGCAGCCAGGACGACAGGGGCTACACCGGGGAGCTGTTTTTT
TRBV15	NA	TRBD1	TRBJ2-5	CATRAGTEETQYF	TGTGCCACCCGAGCCGGGACAGAAGAGACCCAGTACTTC
TRBV5-1	NA	NA	TRBJ1-1	CASSLVEGVNSEAFF	TGCGCCAGCAGCTTGGTGGAGGGCGTGAACTCTGAAGCTTTCTTT
TRBV7-6	NA	TRBD1	TRBJ1-2	CASSPGQGVSGYTF	TGTGCCAGCAGTCCCGGACAGGGCGTGAGTGGCTACACCTTC
TRBV9	once	TRBD1	TRBJ2-7	CASSTGQGTYEQYF	TGTGCCAGCAGCACCGGACAGGGAACCTACGAGCAGTACTTC
TRBV28	NA	NA	TRBJ2-5	CASSFSLPRETQYF	TGTGCCAGCAGTTTTTCCCTGCCGCGGGAGACCCAGTACTTC
TRBV28	few	NA	TRBJ2-7	CASSLSGSLYEQYF	TGTGCCAGCAGTCTCAGCGGCTCCCTCTACGAGCAGTACTTC
TRBV5-4	NA	NA	TRBJ2-1	CASSSAAGSYNEQFF	TGTGCCAGCAGCTCGGCGGCTGGGTCCTACAATGAGCAGTTCTTC
TRBV5-1	NA	TRBD1	TRBJ1-2	CASSPELRTGEGYTF	TGCGCCAGCAGCCCCGAACTTAGGACAGGGGAAGGCTACACCTTC
TRBV12-5	once	NA	TRBJ2-1	CASELGRALSYNEQFF	TGTGCTAGTGAATTGGGGCGAGCCCTCTCCTACAATGAGCAGTTCTTC
TRBV10-2	few	NA	TRBJ1-1	CASSRRGLLTEAFF	TGCGCCAGCAGTCGGCGGGGGCTGCTCACTGAAGCTTTCTTT
TRBV7-9	few	TRBD2	TRBJ2-7	CASSHTSARSYEQYF	TGTGCCAGCAGCCATACTAGCGCCAGGTCCTACGAGCAGTACTTC
TRBV7-9	NA	TRBD1	TRBJ2-2	CASSFGDRDTGELFF	TGTGCCAGCAGCTTCGGGGACAGGGACACCGGGGAGCTGTTTTTT
TRBV5-1	NA	NA	TRBJ1-2	CASSLSGQDYGYTF	TGCGCCAGCAGCTTGTCGGGACAAGACTATGGCTACACCTTC
TRBV5-5	NA	NA	TRBJ2-7	CASSSQGFGQYF	TGTGCCAGCAGCAGCCAGGGTTTTGGGCAGTACTTC
TRBV11-2	few	NA	TRBJ1-1	CASSLEGVTEAFF	TGTGCCAGCAGCCTCGAAGGGGTTACTGAAGCTTTCTTT
TRBV2	NA	TRBD1	TRBJ2-1	CARTSGTGNNEQFF	TGTGCCAGGACGTCCGGGACAGGGAATAATGAGCAGTTCTTC
TRBV28	NA	NA	TRBJ1-5	CASSSTRHAYSNQPQHF	TGTGCCAGCAGTTCCACAAGACATGCATATAGCAATCAGCCCCAGCATTTT
TRBV6-6	NA	NA	TRBJ1-6	CASSYSPGYYNSPLHF	TGTGCCAGCAGTTACTCGCCAGGCTATTATAATTCACCCCTCCACTTT
TRBV29-1	once	TRBD1	TRBJ1-1	CSVRGQADGVNTEAFF	TGCAGCGTTAGGGGACAGGCCGACGGTGTGAACACTGAAGCTTTCTTT
TRBV2	NA	NA	TRBJ2-1	CASSAGSGYNEQFF	TGTGCCAGCAGTGCTGGGTCAGGGTACAATGAGCAGTTCTTC
TRBV4-1	NA	TRBD2	TRBJ2-5	CASSLRPGLAGGPQETQYF	TGCGCCAGCAGCCTGCGGCCGGGACTAGCGGGAGGGCCCCAAGAGACCCAGTACTTC
TRBV6-1	NA	NA	TRBJ2-3	CASSGLVSDTQYF	TGTGCCAGCAGTGGACTAGTGTCAGATACGCAGTATTTT
TRBV10-1	NA	TRBD1	TRBJ2-7	CASREIRDRSSYEQYF	TGCGCCAGCAGGGAAATCCGGGACAGGTCCTCCTACGAGCAGTACTTC
TRBV29-1	NA	TRBD1	TRBJ2-7	CSVEEIAGTGSHEQYF	TGCAGCGTTGAAGAGATCGCCGGGACAGGGAGCCACGAGCAGTACTTC
TRBV7-2	few	NA	TRBJ2-7	CASSLYWRAPYEQYF	TGTGCCAGCAGCTTATACTGGCGGGCCCCCTACGAGCAGTACTTC
TRBV2	few	TRBD1	TRBJ1-5	CASREQGSLSNQPQHF	TGTGCCAGCAGGGAACAGGGGTCTCTAAGCAATCAGCCCCAGCATTTT
TRBV7-2	NA	TRBD2	TRBJ2-5	CASSVARGLVGGVQETQYF	TGTGCCAGCAGCGTCGCGAGGGGACTAGTAGGAGGGGTGCAAGAGACCCAGTACTTC
TRBV28	once	TRBD1	TRBJ1-4	CASRSYRGDEKLFF	TGTGCCAGCAGGAGCTACAGGGGGGATGAAAAACTGTTTTTT
TRBV4-2	NA	TRBD2	TRBJ2-1	CASSQSTSGRDDEQFF	TGTGCCAGCAGCCAATCGACTAGCGGGAGAGATGATGAGCAGTTCTTC
TRBV5-1	NA	TRBD1	TRBJ2-7	CASSLGDRGIGEQYF	TGCGCCAGCAGCTTGGGAGACAGGGGGATTGGCGAGCAGTACTTC
TRBV10-1	few	NA	TRBJ2-4	CASSVSGRENIQYF	TGCGCCAGCAGTGTCTCTGGCAGGGAAAACATTCAGTACTTC
TRBV7-3	NA	NA	TRBJ2-7	CASSPWTGREEQYF	TGTGCCAGCAGCCCCTGGACAGGGAGGGAGGAGCAGTACTTC
TRBV19	once	NA	TRBJ1-1	CASSPREGWTEAFF	TGTGCCAGTAGTCCCAGGGAGGGATGGACTGAAGCTTTCTTT